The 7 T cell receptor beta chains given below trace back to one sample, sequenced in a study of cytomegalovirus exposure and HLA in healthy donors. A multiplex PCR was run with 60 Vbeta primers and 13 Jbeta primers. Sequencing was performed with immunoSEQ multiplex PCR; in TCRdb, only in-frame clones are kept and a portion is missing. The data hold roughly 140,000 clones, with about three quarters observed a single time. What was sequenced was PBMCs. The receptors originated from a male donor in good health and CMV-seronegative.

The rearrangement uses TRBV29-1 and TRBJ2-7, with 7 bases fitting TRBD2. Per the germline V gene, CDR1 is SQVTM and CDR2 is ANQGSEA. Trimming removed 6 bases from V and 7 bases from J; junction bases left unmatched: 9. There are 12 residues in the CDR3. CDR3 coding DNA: TGCAGCGTCGGGACGGGACTACGGGAGCAGTACTTC. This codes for CSVGTGLREQYF.

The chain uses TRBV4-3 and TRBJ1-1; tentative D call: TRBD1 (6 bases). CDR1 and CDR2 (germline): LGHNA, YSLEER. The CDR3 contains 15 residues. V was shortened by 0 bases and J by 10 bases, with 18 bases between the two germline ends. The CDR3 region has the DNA TGCGCCAGCAGCCAAGATCGGGGGGCCTTAGGCGGAGCTTTCTTT. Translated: CASSQDRGALGGAFF.

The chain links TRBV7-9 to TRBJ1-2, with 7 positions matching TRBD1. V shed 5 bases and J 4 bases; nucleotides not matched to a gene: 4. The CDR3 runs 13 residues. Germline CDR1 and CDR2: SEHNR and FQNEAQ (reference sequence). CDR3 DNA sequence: TGTGCCAGCAGCCAAGACAGGGCCTATGGCTACACCTTC. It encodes CASSQDRAYGYTF.

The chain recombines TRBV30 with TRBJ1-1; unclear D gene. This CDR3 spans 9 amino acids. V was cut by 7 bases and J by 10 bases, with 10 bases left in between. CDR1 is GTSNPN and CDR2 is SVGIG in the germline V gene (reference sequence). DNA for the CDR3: TGTGCCTCCGACGTAGCAGCTTTCTTT. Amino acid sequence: CASDVAAFF.

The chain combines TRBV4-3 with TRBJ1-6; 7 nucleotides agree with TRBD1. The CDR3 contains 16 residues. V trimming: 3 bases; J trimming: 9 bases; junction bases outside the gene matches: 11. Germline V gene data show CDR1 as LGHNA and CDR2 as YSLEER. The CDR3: CASSQDPDRSLSPLHF. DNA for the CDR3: TGCGCCAGCAGCCAGGATCCGGACAGGAGTCTTTCACCCCTCCACTTT.

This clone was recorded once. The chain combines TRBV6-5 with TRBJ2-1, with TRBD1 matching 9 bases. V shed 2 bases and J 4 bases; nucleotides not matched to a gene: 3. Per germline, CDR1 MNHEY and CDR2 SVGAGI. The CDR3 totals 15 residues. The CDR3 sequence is CASSYETGGYNEQFF. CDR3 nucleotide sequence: TGTGCCAGCAGTTACGAGACAGGGGGTTACAATGAGCAGTTCTTC.

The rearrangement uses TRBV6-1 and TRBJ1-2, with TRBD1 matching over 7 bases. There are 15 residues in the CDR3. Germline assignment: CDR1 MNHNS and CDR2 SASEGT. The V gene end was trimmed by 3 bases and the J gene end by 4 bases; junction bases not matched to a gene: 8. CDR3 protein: CASSEGRGPSYGYTF. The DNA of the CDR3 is TGTGCCAGCAGTGAGGGAAGGGGGCCTAGCTATGGCTACACCTTC.